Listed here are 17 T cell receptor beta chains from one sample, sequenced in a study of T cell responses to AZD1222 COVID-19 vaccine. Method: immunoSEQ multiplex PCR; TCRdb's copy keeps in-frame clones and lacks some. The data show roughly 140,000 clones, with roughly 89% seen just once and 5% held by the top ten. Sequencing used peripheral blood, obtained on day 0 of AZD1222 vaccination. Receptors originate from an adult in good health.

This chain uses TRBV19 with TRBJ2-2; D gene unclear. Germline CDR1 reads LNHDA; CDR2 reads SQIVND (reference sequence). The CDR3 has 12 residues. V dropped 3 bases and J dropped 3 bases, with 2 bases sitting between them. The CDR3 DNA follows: TGTGCCAGTAGTATGTACACCGGGGAGCTGTTTTTT. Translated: CASSMYTGELFF.

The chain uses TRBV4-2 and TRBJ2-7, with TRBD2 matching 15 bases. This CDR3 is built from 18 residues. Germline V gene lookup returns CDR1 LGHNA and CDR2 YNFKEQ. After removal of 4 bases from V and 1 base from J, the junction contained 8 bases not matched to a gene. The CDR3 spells CASSLGLAGGSFSYEQYF. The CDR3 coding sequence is TGTGCCAGCAGCCTTGGACTAGCGGGAGGGTCATTTTCCTACGAGCAGTACTTC.

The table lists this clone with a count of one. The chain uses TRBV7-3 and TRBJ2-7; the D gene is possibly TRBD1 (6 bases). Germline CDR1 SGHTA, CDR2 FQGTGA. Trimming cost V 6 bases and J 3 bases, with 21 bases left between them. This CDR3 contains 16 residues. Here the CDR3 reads CASSMARGSRSYEQYF. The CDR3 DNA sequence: TGTGCCAGCAGTATGGCCAGGGGAAGCCGGAGCTACGAGCAGTACTTC.

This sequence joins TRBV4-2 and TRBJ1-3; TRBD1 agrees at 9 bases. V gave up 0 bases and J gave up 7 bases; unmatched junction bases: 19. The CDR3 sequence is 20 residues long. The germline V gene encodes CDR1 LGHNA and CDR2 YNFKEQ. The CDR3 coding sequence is TGTGCCAGCAGCCAAGATGATGGGGGAACAGGGGGCGCAAGGTGGAACACCATATATTTT. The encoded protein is CASSQDDGGTGGARWNTIYF.

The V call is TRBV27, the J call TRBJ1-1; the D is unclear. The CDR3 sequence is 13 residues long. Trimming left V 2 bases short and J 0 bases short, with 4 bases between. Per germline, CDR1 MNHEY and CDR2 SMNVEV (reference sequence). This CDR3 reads CASSLVMNTEAFF. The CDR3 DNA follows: TGTGCCAGCAGTTTAGTCATGAACACTGAAGCTTTCTTT.

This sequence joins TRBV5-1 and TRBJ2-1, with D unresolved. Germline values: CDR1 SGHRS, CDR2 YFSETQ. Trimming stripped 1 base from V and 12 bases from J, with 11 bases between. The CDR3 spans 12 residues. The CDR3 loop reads CASSLTLDVQFF. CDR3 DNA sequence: TGCGCCAGCAGCTTGACGCTAGACGTGCAGTTCTTC.

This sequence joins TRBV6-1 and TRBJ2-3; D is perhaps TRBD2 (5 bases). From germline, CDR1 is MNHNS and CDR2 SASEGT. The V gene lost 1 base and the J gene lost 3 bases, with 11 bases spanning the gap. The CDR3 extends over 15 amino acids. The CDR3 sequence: CASSEGVGGTDTQYF. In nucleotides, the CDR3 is TGTGCCAGCAGTGAAGGGGTAGGAGGTACAGATACGCAGTATTTT.

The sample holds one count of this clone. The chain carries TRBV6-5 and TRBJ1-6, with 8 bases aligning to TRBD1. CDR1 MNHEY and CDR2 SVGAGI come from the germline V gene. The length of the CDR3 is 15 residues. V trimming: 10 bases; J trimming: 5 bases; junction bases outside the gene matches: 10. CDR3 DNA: TGTGCCACTGCTGGGGGGACAGGAGATAATTCACCCCTCCACTTT. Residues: CATAGGTGDNSPLHF.

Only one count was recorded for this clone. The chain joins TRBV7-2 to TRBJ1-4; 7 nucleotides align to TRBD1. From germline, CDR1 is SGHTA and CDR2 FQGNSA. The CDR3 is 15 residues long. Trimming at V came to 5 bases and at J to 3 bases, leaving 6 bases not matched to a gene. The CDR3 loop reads CASSLGTVANEKLFF. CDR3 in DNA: TGTGCCAGCAGCCTAGGGACAGTCGCTAATGAAAAACTGTTTTTT.

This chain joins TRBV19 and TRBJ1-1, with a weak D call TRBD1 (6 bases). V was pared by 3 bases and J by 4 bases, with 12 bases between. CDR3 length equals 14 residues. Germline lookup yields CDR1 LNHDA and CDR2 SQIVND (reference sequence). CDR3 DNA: TGTGCCAGTAGTATGGTACAGGGCGGCACTGAAGCTTTCTTT. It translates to CASSMVQGGTEAFF. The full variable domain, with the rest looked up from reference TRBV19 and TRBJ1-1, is DGGITQSPKYLFRKEGQNVTLSCEQNLNHDAMYWYRQDPGQGLRLIYYSQIVNDFQKGDIAEGYSVSREKKESFPLTVTSAQKNPTAFYLCASSMVQGGTEAFFGQGTRLTVV.

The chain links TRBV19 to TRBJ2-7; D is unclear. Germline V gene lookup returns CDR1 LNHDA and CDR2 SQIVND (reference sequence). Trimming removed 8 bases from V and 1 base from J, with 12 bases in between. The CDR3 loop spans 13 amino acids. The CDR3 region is CASADRPSYEQYF. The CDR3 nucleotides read TGTGCCAGTGCGGACCGACCATCCTACGAGCAGTACTTC.

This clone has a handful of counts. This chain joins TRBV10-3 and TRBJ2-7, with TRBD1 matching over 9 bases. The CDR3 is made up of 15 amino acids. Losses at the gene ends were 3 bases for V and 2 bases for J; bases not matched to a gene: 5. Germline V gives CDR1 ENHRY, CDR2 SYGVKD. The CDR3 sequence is CAISDSGQGTYEQYF. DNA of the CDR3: TGTGCCATCAGTGACTCGGGACAGGGCACCTACGAGCAGTACTTC.

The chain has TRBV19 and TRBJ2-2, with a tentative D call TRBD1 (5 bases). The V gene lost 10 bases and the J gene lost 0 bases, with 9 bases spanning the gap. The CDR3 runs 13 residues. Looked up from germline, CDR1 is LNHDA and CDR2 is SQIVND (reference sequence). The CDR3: CATKTANTGELFF. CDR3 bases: TGTGCCACTAAGACAGCGAACACCGGGGAGCTGTTTTTT.

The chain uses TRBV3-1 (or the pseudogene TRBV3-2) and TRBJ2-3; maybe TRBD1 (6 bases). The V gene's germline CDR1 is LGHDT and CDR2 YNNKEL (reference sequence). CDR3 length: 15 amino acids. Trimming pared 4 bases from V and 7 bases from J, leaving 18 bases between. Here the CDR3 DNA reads TGTGCCAGCAGCCGGACAGACTCATCCCGTAATACGCAGTATTTT. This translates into CASSRTDSSRNTQYF.

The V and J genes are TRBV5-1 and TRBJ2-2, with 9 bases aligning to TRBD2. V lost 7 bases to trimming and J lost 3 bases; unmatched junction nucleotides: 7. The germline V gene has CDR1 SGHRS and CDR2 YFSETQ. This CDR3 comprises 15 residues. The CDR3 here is CASALAGVHTGELFF. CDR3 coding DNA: TGCGCCAGCGCTTTAGCGGGGGTCCACACCGGGGAGCTGTTTTTT.

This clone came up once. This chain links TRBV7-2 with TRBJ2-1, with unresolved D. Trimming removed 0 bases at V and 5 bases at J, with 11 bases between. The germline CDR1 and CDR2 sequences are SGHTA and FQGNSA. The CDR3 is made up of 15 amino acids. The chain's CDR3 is CASSLAQAGNNEQFF. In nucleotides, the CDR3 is TGTGCCAGCAGCTTAGCCCAGGCCGGAAACAATGAGCAGTTCTTC.

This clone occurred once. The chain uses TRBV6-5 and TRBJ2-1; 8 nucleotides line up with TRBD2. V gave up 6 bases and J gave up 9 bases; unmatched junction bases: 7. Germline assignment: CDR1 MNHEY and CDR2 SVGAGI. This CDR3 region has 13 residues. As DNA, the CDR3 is TGTGCCAGCAGACTAGCGGAGAAAGGTGAGCAGTTCTTC. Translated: CASRLAEKGEQFF.